This T cell receptor beta chain was recovered during a study of blood T cell repertoires in COVID-19. The germline gives CDR1 SGHTA, CDR2 FQGNSA. J lost 2 bases, V lost 1 base, and 9 bases had no gene match. The CDR3 is 18 residues long. TCRdb's table, derived via immunoSEQ multiplex PCR, lists solely in-frame clones and lacks some. The sample holds about 110,000 clones, roughly four fifths seen once. The sample comprised peripheral blood. The TCR was taken from a woman aged 70 to 79 with acute or convalescent COVID-19. The rearrangement links TRBV7-2 to TRBJ2-7, with 12 positions matching TRBD2. CDR3 sequence reads: CASSLGTGTSGLTYEQYF. CDR3 in DNA: TGTGCCAGCAGCTTAGGGACCGGGACTAGCGGGCTCACCTACGAGCAGTACTTC. Full variable domain (missing parts from reference TRBV7-2 and TRBJ2-7): GAGVSQSPSNKVTEKGKDVELRCDPISGHTALYWYRQSLGQGLEFLIYFQGNSAPDKSGLPSDRFSAERTGGSVSTLTIQRTQQEDSAVYLCASSLGTGTSGLTYEQYFGPGTRLTVT.